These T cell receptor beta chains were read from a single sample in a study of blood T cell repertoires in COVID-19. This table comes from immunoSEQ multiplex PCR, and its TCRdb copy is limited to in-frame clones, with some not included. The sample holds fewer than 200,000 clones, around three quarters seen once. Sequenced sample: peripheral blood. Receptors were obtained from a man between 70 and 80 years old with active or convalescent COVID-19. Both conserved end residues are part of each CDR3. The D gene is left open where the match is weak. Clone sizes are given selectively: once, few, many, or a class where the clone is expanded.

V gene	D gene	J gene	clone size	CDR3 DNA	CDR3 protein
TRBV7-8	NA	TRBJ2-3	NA	TGTGCCAGCAGCCCCCCGGGTAATACGCAGTATTTT	CASSPPGNTQYF
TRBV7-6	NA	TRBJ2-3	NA	TGTGCCAGCAGCTTAGAGGGCAGGGTCCAACATACGCAGTATTTT	CASSLEGRVQHTQYF
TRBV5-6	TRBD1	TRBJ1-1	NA	TGTGCCAGCAGCTTGGATAGGGGGCAGGCTTTCTTT	CASSLDRGQAFF
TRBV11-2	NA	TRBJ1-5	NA	TGTGCCAGCAGCTCGGGGTACAATCAGCCCCAGCATTTT	CASSSGYNQPQHF
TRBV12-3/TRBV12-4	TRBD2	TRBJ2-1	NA	TGTGCCAGCAGTTCCGGGACTATGAGTGAATTCTTC	CASSSGTMSEFF
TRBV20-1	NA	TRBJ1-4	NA	TGCAGTGCCGGGGAGGGAGAAAAACTGTTTTTT	CSAGEGEKLFF
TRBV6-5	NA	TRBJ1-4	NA	TGTGCCAGCAGGGGGCTGTCTAATGAAAAACTGTTTTTT	CASRGLSNEKLFF
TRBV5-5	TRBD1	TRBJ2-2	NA	TGTGCCAGCACCGAGGGGACAGGGGCCCAGAACACCGGGGAGCTGTTTTTT	CASTEGTGAQNTGELFF
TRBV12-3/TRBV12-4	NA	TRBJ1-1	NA	TGTGCCAGCCGCTCCTCGGGGGGCACTGAAGCTTTCTTT	CASRSSGGTEAFF
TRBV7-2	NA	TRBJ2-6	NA	TGTGCCAGCAGATATAACTCTGGGGCCAACGTCCTGACTTTC	CASRYNSGANVLTF
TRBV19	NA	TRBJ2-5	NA	TGTGCCAGTAGTTCTCAGGGGGGCCAAGAGACCCAGTACTTC	CASSSQGGQETQYF
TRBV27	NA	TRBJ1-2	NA	TGTGCCAGCAGTTTAAAGGGGATAGGCTATGGCTACACCTTC	CASSLKGIGYGYTF
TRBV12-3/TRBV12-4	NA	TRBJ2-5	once	TGTGCCAGCAGTTTCGGGTCACCGGAGACCCAGTACTTC	CASSFGSPETQYF
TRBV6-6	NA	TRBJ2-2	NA	TGTGCCAGCAGTCGGGACACCAACACCGGGGAGCTGTTTTTT	CASSRDTNTGELFF
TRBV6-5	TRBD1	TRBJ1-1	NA	TGTGCCAGCAGTCAGCGGACAGGCAACACTGAAGCTTTCTTT	CASSQRTGNTEAFF
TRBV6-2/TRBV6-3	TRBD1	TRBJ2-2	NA	TGTGCCAGCAGTTATAGTGGGACAGGGACCACCGGGGAGCTGTTTTTT	CASSYSGTGTTGELFF
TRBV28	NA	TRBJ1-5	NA	TGTGCCAGCAGTTTATTGTACGGAGGATATAGCAATCAGCCCCAGCATTTT	CASSLLYGGYSNQPQHF
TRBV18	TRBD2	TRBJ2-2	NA	TGTGCCAGCTCACCGTCCTCCGGGACTAGTGGCGGGGAGCTGTTTTTT	CASSPSSGTSGGELFF
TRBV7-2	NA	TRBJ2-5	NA	TGTGCCAGCAGCCTCTCGCCGGGGGAGACCCAGTACTTC	CASSLSPGETQYF
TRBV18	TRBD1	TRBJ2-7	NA	TGTGCCAGCTCACCGGGAGGGACAGGGACGTACGAGCAGTACTTC	CASSPGGTGTYEQYF
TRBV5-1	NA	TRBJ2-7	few	TGCGCCAGCAGCTTGATGGAGGGCCAGGGCGAGCAGTACTTC	CASSLMEGQGEQYF
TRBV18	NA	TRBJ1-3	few	TGTGCCAGCTCCCACACCCGGGACACTGGAAACACCATATATTTT	CASSHTRDTGNTIYF
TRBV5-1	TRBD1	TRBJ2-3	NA	TGCGCCAGCAGCCTAAGGACGGACAGGCGGCGAGATACGCAGTATTTT	CASSLRTDRRRDTQYF